This T cell receptor beta chain appears in the sequencing data of a study of blood T cell repertoires in COVID-19. Background on the study: Sources were T cells, B-cell-depleted T cells, or PBMCs; the material itself was cDNA or gDNA.

Per the original methods: Amplification from reference gene primers served as the basis for estimated nucleated cell counts. The protocol was immunoSEQ multiplex PCR, while the TCRdb copy is restricted to in-frame clones and leaves out a portion. V and J calls and clone size follow that table, whereas D and trimming were derived from the DNA. The data hold around 76,000 clones, with approximately 85% observed a single time. The germline CDR1 and CDR2 sequences are SGHKS and YYEKEE (reference sequence). Trimming stripped 0 bases from V and 2 bases from J, with 8 bases between. The CDR3 runs to 14 residues.

The chain uses TRBV5-5 and TRBJ2-5; D may be TRBD1 (5 bases). Sequenced: peripheral blood. This receptor was taken from a man older than 75 with acute or convalescent COVID-19. In DNA form, the CDR3 reads TGTGCCAGCAGCTTGGTCACAGGACAAGAGACCCAGTACTTC. The encoded protein is CASSLVTGQETQYF.